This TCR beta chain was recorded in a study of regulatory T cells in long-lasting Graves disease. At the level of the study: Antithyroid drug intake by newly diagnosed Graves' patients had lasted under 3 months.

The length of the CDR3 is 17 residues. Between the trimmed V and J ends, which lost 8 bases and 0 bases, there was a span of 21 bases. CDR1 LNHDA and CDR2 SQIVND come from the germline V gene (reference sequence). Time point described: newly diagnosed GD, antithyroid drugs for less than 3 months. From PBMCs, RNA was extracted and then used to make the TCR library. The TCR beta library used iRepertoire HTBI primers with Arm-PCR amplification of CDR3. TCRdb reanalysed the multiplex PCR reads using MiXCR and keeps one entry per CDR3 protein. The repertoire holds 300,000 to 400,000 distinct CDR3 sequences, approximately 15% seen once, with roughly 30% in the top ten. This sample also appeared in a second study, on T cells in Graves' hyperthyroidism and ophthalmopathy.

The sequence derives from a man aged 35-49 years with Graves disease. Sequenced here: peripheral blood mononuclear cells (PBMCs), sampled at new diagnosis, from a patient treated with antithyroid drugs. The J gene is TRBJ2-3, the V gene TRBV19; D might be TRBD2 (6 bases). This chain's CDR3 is CASSTDGAGSSTDTQYF. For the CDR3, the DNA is TGTGCCAGTTCCACCGATGGGGCGGGATCTAGCACAGATACGCAGTATTTT.